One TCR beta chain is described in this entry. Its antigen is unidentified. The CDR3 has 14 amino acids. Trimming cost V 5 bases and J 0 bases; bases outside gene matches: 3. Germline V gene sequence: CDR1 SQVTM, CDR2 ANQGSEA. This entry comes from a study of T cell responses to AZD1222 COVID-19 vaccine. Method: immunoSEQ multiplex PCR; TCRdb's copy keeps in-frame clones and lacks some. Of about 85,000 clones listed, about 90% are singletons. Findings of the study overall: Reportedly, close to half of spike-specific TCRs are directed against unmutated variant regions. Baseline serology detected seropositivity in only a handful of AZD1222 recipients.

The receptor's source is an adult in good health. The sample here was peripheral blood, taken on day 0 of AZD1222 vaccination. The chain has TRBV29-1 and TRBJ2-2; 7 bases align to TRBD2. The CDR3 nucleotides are TGCAGCGTTAGAGCGGGGACGAACACCGGGGAGCTGTTTTTT. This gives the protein CSVRAGTNTGELFF.